The clone carrying this T cell receptor beta chain was counted many times. Its antigen is unknown. This specimen comes from a study of T cells in Graves' hyperthyroidism and ophthalmopathy. Study observations and caveats: Among clonotypes expanded in thyroid above 0.001, most were also found in blood.

The CDR3 is 16 residues long. The germline V and J ends were trimmed by 0 bases and 2 bases, with 14 bases remaining between them. The germline gives CDR1 SGDLS, CDR2 YYNGEE. Amplification of TCR beta CDR3 regions used RNA as the template. The study used the HTBI primer set for a first-round RT-PCR of the TCR CDR3. TCRdb reprocessed the multiplex PCR reads with MiXCR, giving one entry per CDR3 protein. Found here are roughly 100,000 distinct CDR3 sequences, approximately 48% of them singletons; the top ten hold 20% to 30%. Researchers barred patients who had uncontrolled infection, other autoimmune disease, pregnancy or lactation. Each 10 ml fresh peripheral blood draw supplied the PBMCs.

The TCR sequence derives from a man between 40 and 49 years old with Graves' hyperthyroidism. The specimen sequenced was blood. The genes are TRBV9 and TRBJ1-1; D is uncertain. CDR3 in amino acids: CASSVVIDGSNTEAFF. CDR3 sequence (DNA): TGTGCCAGCAGCGTAGTGATAGATGGGTCAAACACTGAAGCTTTCTTT.